This T cell receptor beta chain came from a study of T cells in Graves' hyperthyroidism and ophthalmopathy. Study at large: Peripheral blood was acquired at first diagnosis, ahead of any therapy whatsoever.

This clonotype has a handful of counts. At least 3 on the Clinical Activity Score was recorded for ophthalmopathy patients, who also had NOSPECS grade at least 4 and duration under 3 months. Exclusion followed for patients with uncontrolled infection, other autoimmune disease, pregnancy or lactation. There were TCR beta CDR3 regions amplified from RNA transcripts. Using the HTBI primer set, a first-round RT-PCR was run on the TCR CDR3. TCRdb analysed the multiplex PCR reads with MiXCR anew, one entry per CDR3 protein. Altogether some 300,000 distinct CDR3 sequences are present, roughly 19% being singletons, with the ten largest covering about two fifths. The germline gives CDR1 SGHDN, CDR2 FVKESK. The V and J ends lost 1 base and 5 bases respectively, with 10 bases between them. CDR3 size: 14 residues.

The source of this sequence is a man in his fifties with Graves' ophthalmopathy. The J gene is TRBJ2-3, the V gene TRBV14; weak D call: TRBD1 (6 bases). The sequenced material came from blood. The CDR3 DNA reads TGTGCCAGCAGCCAAGCAGGGGTTGGAGATACGCAGTATTTT. The encoded protein is CASSQAGVGDTQYF.